This T cell receptor (beta chain) appears in the sequencing data of a study of cytomegalovirus exposure and HLA in healthy donors. Overall study context: Tens of millions of unique TCRs from HLA-typed donors were held in an early release of data. Study observations and caveats: Earlier findings revealed that most TCR beta V segments proved productive either about 87% or about 30% of the time. According to a later analysis, donors in an Asian-associated ancestry cluster reportedly had fewer N-insertions than the approximately 730-donor mean.

PCR used 60 Vbeta primers and 13 Jbeta primers. Here immunoSEQ multiplex PCR was the method, and the copy in TCRdb shows in-frame clones only, minus some. This sample carries 150,000 to 200,000 clones, roughly 80% of them seen once, and the ten largest clones take approximately 10%. Note on this clone: The target antigen is unknown.

What was sequenced was PBMCs. The origin of this receptor is a man aged 18-30 years in good health and CMV-seropositive.

The CDR3 coding sequence is TGTGCCAGCTCACCTTATAACACCGGGGAGCTGTTTTTT. Amino acids: CASSPYNTGELFF. The chain combines TRBV18 with TRBJ2-2; D gene unclear. V dropped 3 bases and J dropped 2 bases, with 4 bases sitting between them. CDR1 is KGHSH, CDR2 LQKENI, per germline. The CDR3 sequence is 13 residues long. The full variable domain, in which reference TRBV18 and TRBJ2-2 provide the parts outside the CDR3, is NAGVMQNPRHLVRRRGQEARLRCSPMKGHSHVYWYRQLPEEGLKFMVYLQKENIIDESGMPKERFSAEFPKEGPSILRIQQVVRGDSAAYFCASSPYNTGELFFGEGSRLTVL.